The source of this TCR beta chain is a study of T cell repertoires in cytomegalovirus infection. As for the study in general: Signatures in public TCR beta sequences pointed to both CMV infection and matching HLA type.

Study-level findings and limits: Within the response measured ex vivo, HLA-C-restricted CMV-specific TCR beta clonotypes were dominant.

TCRdb fed the reads into MiXCR, producing one record per CDR3 protein. Among more than 250,000 distinct CDR3 sequences, approximately 13% were seen once, and the ten largest hold around 8.8%. As concerns this clonotype: Its antigen is not identified.

CDR3 length: 14 amino acids. The V gene's germline CDR1 is SGHDT and CDR2 YYEEEE. V was clipped by 0 bases and J by 3 bases, with 7 bases between them. Sequencing was done on a sample of PBMCs. The origin of this receptor is a human donor in good health (CMV status not recorded). Some clones in this sample may be carry-over from other donors' samples. The chain links TRBV5-6 to TRBJ1-5; possible D gene TRBD1, 6 bases. For the CDR3, the DNA is TGTGCCAGCAGCTTGGACAGGGACAATCAGCCCCAGCATTTT. This sequence encodes CASSLDRDNQPQHF.